These 29 T cell receptor beta chains were sequenced from one sample in a study of blood T cell repertoires in COVID-19. Profiled with immunoSEQ multiplex PCR; TCRdb holds only in-frame clones, not every one. There are over 85,000 clones in the sample; about nine tenths occur only once, and around 1% lies in the top ten. Sequencing input: peripheral blood. The receptor source for this set is a human donor in a cohort sampled during active COVID-19.

This sequence joins TRBV28 and TRBJ2-5, with 8 bases aligning to TRBD2. This CDR3 is built from 17 residues. Losses at the gene ends were 3 bases for V and 5 bases for J; bases not matched to a gene: 14. The germline CDR1 and CDR2 sequences are MDHEN and SYDVKM. The CDR3 loop reads CASSFVYGSSGKETQYF. CDR3 DNA sequence: TGTGCCAGCAGTTTTGTTTACGGGAGTAGCGGGAAGGAGACCCAGTACTTC.

The J gene is TRBJ1-1, the V gene TRBV2; unclear D gene. The CDR3 spans 12 residues. The germline gives CDR1 SNHLY, CDR2 FYNNEI. V was trimmed by 7 bases and J by 3 bases, leaving 9 bases between them. CDR3 nucleotides: TGTGCCAGCACCCAGATGCACACTGAAGCTTTCTTT. It translates to CASTQMHTEAFF.

This clone has only one observation. The chain employs TRBV7-2 and TRBJ2-6, with TRBD2 matching over 10 bases. V was pared by 5 bases and J by 0 bases, with 10 bases of the junction left unmatched. Germline values: CDR1 SGHTA, CDR2 FQGNSA. The CDR3 is made up of 19 amino acids. DNA of the CDR3: TGTGCCAGCAGCGACTCGCAACTAGCGGGAAGCTCTGGGGCCAACGTCCTGACTTTC. This codes for CASSDSQLAGSSGANVLTF.

The rearrangement joins TRBV7-2 to TRBJ1-5; a possible D gene is TRBD1 (5 bases). Trimming cost V 1 base and J 3 bases, with 7 bases left between them. Per germline, CDR1 SGHTA and CDR2 FQGNSA. The CDR3 is 14 residues long. CDR3 coding DNA: TGTGCCAGCAGCTTAGTGACAGTCAATCAGCCCCAGCATTTT. It translates to CASSLVTVNQPQHF.

This chain connects TRBV18 to TRBJ2-7, with 9 positions matching TRBD1. The CDR3 spans 17 residues. After removal of 2 bases from V and 0 bases from J, the junction contained 8 bases not matched to a gene. Per the germline V gene, CDR1 is KGHSH and CDR2 is LQKENI. Written as DNA, the CDR3 is TGTGCCAGCTCACCAAGTGGGACAGGGTCGAGCTCCTACGAGCAGTACTTC. This sequence encodes CASSPSGTGSSSYEQYF.

The chain has TRBV10-3 and TRBJ1-2; the D gene is possibly TRBD1 (5 bases). The CDR3 spans 17 residues. V lost 0 bases, J lost 2 bases, and 16 bases lay in between. Germline-derived CDR1 and CDR2 are ENHRY and SYGVKD. Written as DNA, the CDR3 is TGTGCCATCAGTGAGTCAAAGGGCAGGAGGGGAAACTATGGCTACACCTTC. This codes for CAISESKGRRGNYGYTF.

J is TRBJ2-1 and V is TRBV25-1, with 15 bases identical to TRBD2. Unmatched junction bases numbered 6, after V lost 3 bases and J lost 3 bases. This CDR3 is 18 amino acids long. The germline V gene has CDR1 MGHDK and CDR2 SYGVNS. The CDR3: CASSETGLAGGLYNEQFF. In DNA form, the CDR3 reads TGTGCCAGCAGTGAGACGGGACTAGCGGGAGGACTCTACAATGAGCAGTTCTTC.

The chain recombines TRBV29-1 with TRBJ2-1, with TRBD2 matching over 10 bases. Germline V CDR1 and CDR2: SQVTM, ANQGSEA. The CDR3 extends over 14 amino acids. The ends lost 7 bases at V and 3 bases at J; junction bases unmatched: 6. CDR3 in amino acids: CSALAGGRYNEQFF. The CDR3 DNA is TGCAGCGCTTTAGCGGGAGGCCGCTACAATGAGCAGTTCTTC.

This clone has more than one count but fewer than ten. The chain combines TRBV30 with TRBJ1-6; D is unresolved. This CDR3 region has 15 residues. V was pared by 0 bases and J by 7 bases, with 13 bases between. CDR1 and CDR2 from the germline V gene are GTSNPN and SVGIG (reference sequence). This chain's CDR3 is CAWSVLGTDNSPLHF. The CDR3 DNA reads as TGTGCCTGGAGTGTATTAGGTACAGACAATTCACCCCTCCACTTT.

The CDR3 is CASSESASGSYEQYF. CDR3 sequence (DNA): TGCGCCAGCAGTGAGTCGGCTAGCGGGAGTTACGAGCAGTACTTC. The chain joins TRBV10-1 to TRBJ2-7; 10 positions agree with TRBD2. V was clipped by 0 bases and J by 4 bases; unmatched bases: 3. The CDR3 runs 15 residues. Per the germline V gene, CDR1 is WNHNN and CDR2 is SYGVQD (reference sequence).

CDR3 sequence reads: CASIPGTGSTEAFF. CDR3 coding DNA: TGTGCCAGTATCCCAGGGACAGGGAGCACTGAAGCTTTCTTT. The chain is built from TRBV19 and TRBJ1-1; TRBD1 matches 9 bases. Germline CDR1 LNHDA, CDR2 SQIVND (reference sequence). CDR3 length equals 14 residues. Trimming removed 7 bases from V and 4 bases from J; junction bases left unmatched: 7.

V gene TRBV9 combines with J gene TRBJ1-2, with D possibly TRBD1 on 6 matching bases. The germline gives CDR1 SGDLS, CDR2 YYNGEE. CDR3 length: 14 residues. Trimming cost V 0 bases and J 9 bases, with 15 bases left between them. As DNA, the CDR3 is TGTGCCAGCAGCGTAGGGGGTCAGGGGTTCAGCTACACCTTC. It encodes CASSVGGQGFSYTF.

V gene TRBV10-2 combines with J gene TRBJ2-3; D perhaps matches TRBD2 (6 bases). The CDR3 contains 16 residues. Trimming took 3 bases from V and 2 from J, leaving 15 bases between them. CDR1 is WSHSY, CDR2 SAAADI, per germline. The CDR3 DNA reads TGCGCCAGCAGTGATCACGGACGGGGGTTCACAGATACGCAGTATTTT. Translated, it gives CASSDHGRGFTDTQYF.

V usage is TRBV7-9 and J usage is TRBJ2-2; D is possibly TRBD2 (5 bases). The CDR3 has 13 residues. Germline-derived CDR1 and CDR2 are SEHNR and FQNEAQ (reference sequence). V lost 5 bases and J 5 bases, leaving 9 bases between the germline ends. The CDR3 coding sequence is TGTGCCAGCAGCCCGGACTTTACCGGGGAGCTGTTTTTT. Its protein product is CASSPDFTGELFF. The entire variable domain, with the rest obtained from reference TRBV7-9 and TRBJ2-2, is as follows: DTGVSQNPRHKITKRGQNVTFRCDPISEHNRLYWYRQTLGQGPEFLTYFQNEAQLEKSRLLSDRFSAERPKGSFSTLEIQRTEQGDSAMYLCASSPDFTGELFFGEGSRLTVL.

This rearrangement joins TRBV28 to TRBJ2-7; D uncertain. CDR3 length: 12 amino acids. Germline V gene lookup returns CDR1 MDHEN and CDR2 SYDVKM. The ends were cut back, 4 bases at V and 4 bases at J, with 8 bases in the middle. This chain's CDR3 is CASSSLYYEQYF. As DNA, the CDR3 is TGTGCCAGCAGTTCCCTTTATTACGAGCAGTACTTC.

V and J are TRBV9 and TRBJ2-1, with 7 bases matching TRBD1. CDR1 and CDR2 (germline): SGDLS, YYNGEE. The CDR3 is 14 residues long. The trim removed 3 bases at V and 4 bases at J, leaving 4 bases unmatched. Here the CDR3 reads CASSAGTAYNEQFF. The DNA for the CDR3 is TGTGCCAGCAGCGCCGGGACAGCTTACAATGAGCAGTTCTTC.

This clone was recorded once. This chain uses TRBV30 with TRBJ2-5; D not resolved. The CDR3 runs 13 residues. The germline CDR1 and CDR2 sequences are GTSNPN and SVGIG (reference sequence). V was cut by 0 bases and J by 4 bases, with 9 bases left in between. Written as DNA, the CDR3 is TGTGCCTGGAGTGTACGAGTGAGAGAGACCCAGTACTTC. Protein: CAWSVRVRETQYF.

The gene calls are TRBV11-2 and TRBJ2-5, with a tentative D call TRBD1 (5 bases). The germline CDR1 and CDR2 sequences are SGHAT and FQNNGV. The CDR3 consists of 16 residues. The V gene lost 4 bases and the J gene lost 1 base, with 16 bases spanning the gap. For the CDR3, the DNA is TGTGCCAGCAGCTCCCTTGGAGTAACAGGCCAAGAGACCCAGTACTTC. Translated: CASSSLGVTGQETQYF.

This clone was seen more than once but under ten times. The chain is built from TRBV28 and TRBJ1-1, with 9 bases aligning to TRBD1. Germline trimming cut 6 bases from V and 6 bases from J; bases unmatched to any gene: 5. The CDR3 runs to 13 residues. Per germline, CDR1 MDHEN and CDR2 SYDVKM. The chain's CDR3 is CASRVQGASEAFF. DNA for the CDR3: TGTGCCAGCAGGGTACAGGGGGCCTCTGAAGCTTTCTTT.

This rearrangement joins TRBV5-1 to TRBJ2-6; the match to TRBD1 covers 10 bases. CDR1 and CDR2 (germline): SGHRS, YFSETQ. The CDR3 sequence is 17 residues long. The V gene end was trimmed by 4 bases and the J gene end by 4 bases; junction bases not matched to a gene: 8. This CDR3 is CASSPKDRGRGANVLTF. The CDR3, as DNA: TGCGCCAGCAGCCCCAAGGACAGGGGGAGAGGGGCCAACGTCCTGACTTTC.

This clone was seen a handful of times. The gene calls are TRBV18 and TRBJ1-1; D uncertain. The CDR3 contains 14 residues. V lost 4 bases and J 3 bases, leaving 12 bases between the germline ends. CDR1 is KGHSH, CDR2 LQKENI, per germline. The CDR3 spells CASSRSGGYTEAFF. The CDR3 DNA sequence: TGTGCCAGCTCACGATCCGGCGGGTACACTGAAGCTTTCTTT.

V is TRBV5-1 and J is TRBJ2-3; 9 bases match TRBD1. The CDR3 sequence is 16 residues long. J was trimmed by 2 bases and V by 4 bases; bases with no gene match: 8. Germline V gene sequence: CDR1 SGHRS, CDR2 YFSETQ. The CDR3 nucleotides read TGCGCCAGCAGCCAAGGGACAGGGTCTACCACAGATACGCAGTATTTT. Translated: CASSQGTGSTTDTQYF.

The V gene is TRBV15, the J gene TRBJ1-4; possible D gene TRBD1, 6 bases. Trimming removed 3 bases from V and 6 bases from J, with 8 bases in between. This CDR3 region has 13 residues. Per the germline V gene, CDR1 is LNHNV and CDR2 is YYDKDF (reference sequence). CDR3 residues: CATSRGAYEKLFF. In DNA, the CDR3 is TGTGCCACCAGCAGGGGGGCTTATGAAAAACTGTTTTTT.

This clone was seen at least ten times. The rearrangement uses TRBV21-1 and TRBJ2-4; the table's D call of TRBD2 was not tested on the DNA. TRBV21-1 is marked as a pseudogene. The CDR3 totals 15 residues. The CDR3 DNA reads TGTGCCAGCAGCTTTTTAGCGGAGGGAAAAAACATTCAGTACTTC. This sequence encodes CASSFLAEGKNIQYF.

The chain combines TRBV3-1 (or the pseudogene TRBV3-2) with TRBJ1-2, with a tentative D call TRBD1 (6 bases). The V gene's germline CDR1 is LGHDT and CDR2 YNNKEL (reference sequence). This CDR3 comprises 14 residues. The V gene lost 1 base and the J gene lost 2 bases, with 8 bases spanning the gap. The CDR3 bases are TGTGCCAGCAGCCAAGTACAGGGCAACTATGGCTACACCTTC. Residues: CASSQVQGNYGYTF.

CDR3 loop: CASSQAVSGRGYNEQFF. Here the CDR3 DNA reads TGCGCCAGCAGCCAAGCCGTGAGCGGGAGGGGATACAATGAGCAGTTCTTC. This rearrangement joins TRBV4-1 to TRBJ2-1, with 10 bases that match TRBD2. J gave up 4 bases and V 1 base, and 7 bases lay outside the gene matches. The germline V gene has CDR1 MGHRA and CDR2 YSYEKL. The CDR3 length is 17 residues.

This sequence joins TRBV21-1 and TRBJ1-5; the tabulated D call, TRBD1, remains unverified against the DNA. TRBV21-1 is a pseudogene. The CDR3 has 23 amino acids. CDR3 residues: CASSRNGLITGQGEVGPNQPQHF. CDR3 coding DNA: TGTGCCAGCAGCAGGAACGGCCTCATCACGGGACAGGGGGAAGTAGGGCCAAATCAGCCCCAGCATTTT.

V is TRBV2 and J is TRBJ2-3; TRBD2 matches 11 bases. Losses at the gene ends were 3 bases for V and 5 bases for J; bases not matched to a gene: 7. Germline assignment: CDR1 SNHLY and CDR2 FYNNEI. This CDR3 has 16 amino acids. DNA for the CDR3: TGTGCCAGCAGTGAGTGGATAGCGGGAGGGGGAGATACGCAGTATTTT. Translating it yields CASSEWIAGGGDTQYF.

The chain links TRBV10-3 to TRBJ2-4; TRBD1 aligns across 9 bases. The CDR3 has 17 amino acids. Losses at the gene ends were 2 bases for V and 3 bases for J; bases not matched to a gene: 8. Per the germline V gene, CDR1 is ENHRY and CDR2 is SYGVKD. Here the CDR3 reads CAISEPGQGRGKNIQYF. CDR3 coding DNA: TGTGCCATCAGTGAGCCGGGACAGGGTAGGGGCAAAAACATTCAGTACTTC.